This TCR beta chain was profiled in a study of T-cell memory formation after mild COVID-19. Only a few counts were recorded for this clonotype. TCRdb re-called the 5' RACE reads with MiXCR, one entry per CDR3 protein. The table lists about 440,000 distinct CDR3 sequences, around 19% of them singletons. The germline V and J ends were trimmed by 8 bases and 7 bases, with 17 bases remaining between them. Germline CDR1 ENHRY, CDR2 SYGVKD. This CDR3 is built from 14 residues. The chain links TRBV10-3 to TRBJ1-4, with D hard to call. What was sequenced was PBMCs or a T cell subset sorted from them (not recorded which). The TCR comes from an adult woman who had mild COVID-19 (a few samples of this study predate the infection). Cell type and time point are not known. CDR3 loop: CAICPDAGSEKLFF. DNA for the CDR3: TGTGCCATCTGCCCGGACGCGGGGAGTGAAAAACTGTTTTTT.